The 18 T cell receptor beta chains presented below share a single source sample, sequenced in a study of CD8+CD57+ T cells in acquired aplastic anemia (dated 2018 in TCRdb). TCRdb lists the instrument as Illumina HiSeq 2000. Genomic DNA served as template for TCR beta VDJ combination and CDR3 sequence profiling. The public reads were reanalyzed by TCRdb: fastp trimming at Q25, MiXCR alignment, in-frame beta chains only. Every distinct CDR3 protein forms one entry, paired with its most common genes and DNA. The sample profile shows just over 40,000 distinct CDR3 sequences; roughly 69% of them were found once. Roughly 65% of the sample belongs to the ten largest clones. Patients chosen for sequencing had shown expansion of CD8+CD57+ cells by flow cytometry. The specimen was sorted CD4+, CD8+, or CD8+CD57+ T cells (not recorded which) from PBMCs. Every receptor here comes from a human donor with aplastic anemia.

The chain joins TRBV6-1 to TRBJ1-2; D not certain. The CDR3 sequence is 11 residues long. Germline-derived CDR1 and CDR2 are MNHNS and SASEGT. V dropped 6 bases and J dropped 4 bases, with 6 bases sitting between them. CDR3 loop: CASRDAYGYTF. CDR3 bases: TGTGCCAGCAGAGACGCCTATGGCTACACCTTC.

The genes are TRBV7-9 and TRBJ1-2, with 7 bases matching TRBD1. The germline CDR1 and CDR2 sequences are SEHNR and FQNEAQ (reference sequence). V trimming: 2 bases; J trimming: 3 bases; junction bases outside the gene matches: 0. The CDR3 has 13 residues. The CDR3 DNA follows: TGTGCCAGCAGCTTAACAGGGGACTATGGCTACACCTTC. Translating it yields CASSLTGDYGYTF.

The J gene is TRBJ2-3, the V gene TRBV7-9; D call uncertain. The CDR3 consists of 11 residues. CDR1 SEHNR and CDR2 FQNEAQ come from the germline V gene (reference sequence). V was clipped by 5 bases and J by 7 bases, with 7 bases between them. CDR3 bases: TGTGCCAGCAGCCCTGATTATACGCAGTATTTT. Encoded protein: CASSPDYTQYF.

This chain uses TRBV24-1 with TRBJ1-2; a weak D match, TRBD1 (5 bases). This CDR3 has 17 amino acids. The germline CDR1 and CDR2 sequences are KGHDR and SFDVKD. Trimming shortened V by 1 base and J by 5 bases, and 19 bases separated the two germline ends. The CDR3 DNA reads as TGTGCCACCAGTGATTTAACGATCTTCGGGGGAAGGTATGGCTACACCTTC. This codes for CATSDLTIFGGRYGYTF.

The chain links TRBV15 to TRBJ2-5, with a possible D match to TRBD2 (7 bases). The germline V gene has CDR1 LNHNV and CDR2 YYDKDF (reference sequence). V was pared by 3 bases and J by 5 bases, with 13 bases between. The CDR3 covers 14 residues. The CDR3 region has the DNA TGTGCCACCAGCAGGGGGAGGGGGGGTGAGACCCAGTACTTC. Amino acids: CATSRGRGGETQYF.

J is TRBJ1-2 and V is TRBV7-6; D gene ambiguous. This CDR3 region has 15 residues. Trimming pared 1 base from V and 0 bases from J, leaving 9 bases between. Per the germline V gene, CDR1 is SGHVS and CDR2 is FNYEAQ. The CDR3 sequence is CASSLGRGANYGYTF. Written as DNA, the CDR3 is TGTGCCAGCAGCTTAGGGCGGGGTGCTAACTATGGCTACACCTTC.

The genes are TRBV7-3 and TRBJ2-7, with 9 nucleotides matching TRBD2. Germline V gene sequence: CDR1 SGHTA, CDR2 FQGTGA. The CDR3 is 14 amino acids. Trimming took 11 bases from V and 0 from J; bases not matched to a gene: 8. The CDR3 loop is CAPPFSGSSYEQYV. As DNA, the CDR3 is TGTGCCCCCCCCTTTAGCGGGAGCTCCTACGAGCAGTACGTC.

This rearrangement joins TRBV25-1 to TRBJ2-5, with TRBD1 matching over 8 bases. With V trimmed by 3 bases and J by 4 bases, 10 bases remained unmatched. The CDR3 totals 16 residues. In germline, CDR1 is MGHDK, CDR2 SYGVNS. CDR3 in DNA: TGTGCCAGCAGTGACCCTCACCCAGGGGGCCGAGAGACCCAGTACTTC. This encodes CASSDPHPGGRETQYF.

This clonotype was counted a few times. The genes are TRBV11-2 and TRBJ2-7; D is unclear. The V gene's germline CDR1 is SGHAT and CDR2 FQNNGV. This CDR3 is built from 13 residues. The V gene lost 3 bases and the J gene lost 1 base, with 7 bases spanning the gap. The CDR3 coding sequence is TGTGCCAGCAGCTTGGGTACGTCCTACGAGCAGTACTTC. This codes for CASSLGTSYEQYF.

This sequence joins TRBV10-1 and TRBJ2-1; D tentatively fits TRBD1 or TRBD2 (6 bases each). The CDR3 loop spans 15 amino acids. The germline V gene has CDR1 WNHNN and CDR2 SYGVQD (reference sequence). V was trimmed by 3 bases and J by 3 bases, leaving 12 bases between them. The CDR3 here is CASSDVGGSYNEQFF. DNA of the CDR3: TGCGCCAGCAGTGACGTGGGGGGCAGCTACAATGAGCAGTTCTTC.

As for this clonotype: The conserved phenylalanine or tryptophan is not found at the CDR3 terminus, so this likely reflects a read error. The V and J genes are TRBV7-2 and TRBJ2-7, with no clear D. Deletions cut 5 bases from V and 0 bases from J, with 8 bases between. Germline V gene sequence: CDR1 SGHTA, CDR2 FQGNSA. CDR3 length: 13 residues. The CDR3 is CASSPRLSYEQYL. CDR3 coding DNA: TGTGCCAGCAGCCCGAGGCTCTCCTACGAGCAGTACCTC.

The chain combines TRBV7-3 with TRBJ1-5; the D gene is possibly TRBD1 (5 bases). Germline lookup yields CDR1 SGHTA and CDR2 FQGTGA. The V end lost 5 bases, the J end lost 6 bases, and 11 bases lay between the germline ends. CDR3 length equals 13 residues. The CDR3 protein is CASSLRGGQPQHF. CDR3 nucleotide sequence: TGTGCCAGCAGCCTAAGGGGAGGTCAGCCCCAGCATTTT.

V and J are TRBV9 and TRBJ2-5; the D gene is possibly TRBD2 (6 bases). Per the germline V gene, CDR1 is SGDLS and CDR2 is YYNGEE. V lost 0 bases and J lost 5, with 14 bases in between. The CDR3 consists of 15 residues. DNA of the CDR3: TGTGCCAGCAGCGTAGTTGAAGGACGGGAGGAGACCCAGTACTTC. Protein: CASSVVEGREETQYF. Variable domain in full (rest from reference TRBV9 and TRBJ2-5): DSGVTQTPKHLITATGQRVTLRCSPRSGDLSVYWYQQSLDQGLQFLIQYYNGEERAKGNILERFSAQQFPDLHSELNLSSLELGDSALYFCASSVVEGREETQYFGPGTRLLVL.

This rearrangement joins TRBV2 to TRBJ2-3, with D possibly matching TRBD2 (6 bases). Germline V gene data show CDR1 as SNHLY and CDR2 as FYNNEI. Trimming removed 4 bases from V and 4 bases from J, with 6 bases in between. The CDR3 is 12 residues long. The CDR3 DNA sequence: TGTGCCAGCAGTGGGGGGGCAGATACGCAGTATTTT. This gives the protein CASSGGADTQYF. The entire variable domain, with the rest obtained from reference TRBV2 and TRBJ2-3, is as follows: EPEVTQTPSHQVTQMGQEVILRCVPISNHLYFYWYRQILGQKVEFLVSFYNNEISEKSEIFDDQFSVERPDGSNFTLKIRSTKLEDSAMYFCASSGGADTQYFGPGTRLTVL.

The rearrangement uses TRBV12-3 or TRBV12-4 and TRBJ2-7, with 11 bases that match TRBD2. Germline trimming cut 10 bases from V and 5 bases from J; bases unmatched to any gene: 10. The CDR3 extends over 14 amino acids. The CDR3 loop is CAISSSGGAHEQYF. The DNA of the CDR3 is TGTGCCATCTCGAGTAGCGGGGGGGCCCACGAGCAGTACTTC.

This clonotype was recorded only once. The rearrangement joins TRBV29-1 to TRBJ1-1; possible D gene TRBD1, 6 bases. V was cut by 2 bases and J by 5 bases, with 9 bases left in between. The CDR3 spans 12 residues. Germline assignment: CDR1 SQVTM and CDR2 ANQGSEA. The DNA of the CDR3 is TGCAGCGTTGAAACAGGGCGGACTGAAGCTTTCTTT. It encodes CSVETGRTEAFF.

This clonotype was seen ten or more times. CDR3 in amino acids: CASSLSGKEQFF. The CDR3 coding sequence is TGTGCCAGCAGTTTATCGGGGAAGGAGCAGTTCTTC. The chain joins TRBV27 to TRBJ2-1; D remains unclear. The germline V gene encodes CDR1 MNHEY and CDR2 SMNVEV (reference sequence). V was trimmed by 0 bases and J by 10 bases, leaving 7 bases between them. The CDR3 spans 12 residues.

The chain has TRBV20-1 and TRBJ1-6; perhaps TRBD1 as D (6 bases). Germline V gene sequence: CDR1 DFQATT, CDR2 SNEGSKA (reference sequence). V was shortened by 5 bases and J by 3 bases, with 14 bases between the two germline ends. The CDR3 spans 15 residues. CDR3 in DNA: TGCAGTGCTGCCACCGGGACAAGCTATAATTCACCCCTCCACTTT. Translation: CSAATGTSYNSPLHF.